This T cell receptor beta chain was observed in a study of shared T cell receptors in the human thymus. The CDR3 is 13 amino acids. Germline CDR1 and CDR2: SGHNT and YENEEA. V dropped 5 bases and J dropped 6 bases, with 14 bases sitting between them. TCRdb's copy holds only in-frame clones and misses some; the assay was immunoSEQ multiplex PCR. Here the sample spans just under 550,000 clones, approximately 78% being singletons. The data also belong to a second study, concerning human thymus T cells. As that report states: Donors consisted of healthy Finnish infants (having corrective surgery for congenital heart defects). The source of the thymus tissue was resections taken during corrective heart surgery. Gene usage for V and J segments appeared biased in thymic and blood repertoires. Unrelated people showed highly overlapping thymic repertoires, related research reported.

The sample consisted of thymocytes. The clonotype comes from a boy less than two years old with a congenital heart defect. The genes are TRBV11-3 and TRBJ2-7; maybe TRBD1 (6 bases). The DNA of the CDR3 is TGTGCCAGCAGCACCGCGGACAGTACCGAGCAGTACTTC. It yields the protein CASSTADSTEQYF.